The sequence of this T cell receptor (beta chain) was determined in a study of T cell changes during pregnancy in multiple sclerosis. The CDR3 consists of 15 residues. Trimming cost V 7 bases and J 3 bases; bases outside gene matches: 7. From germline, CDR1 is MNHNS and CDR2 SASEGT. Sequencing used immunoSEQ multiplex PCR; TCRdb keeps in-frame clones, though not all of them. The sample lists roughly 84,000 clones, roughly 93% occurring once. The sequencing here drew on peripheral blood, taken in the third trimester of pregnancy. The rearrangement joins TRBV6-1 to TRBJ1-5; TRBD1 matches at 9 bases. The clonotype comes from a female donor in good health, enrolled as a control in a pregnancy study. CDR3 in amino acids: CASMRGQGNNQPQHF. The CDR3 nucleotides read TGTGCCAGCATGAGGGGACAGGGAAACAATCAGCCCCAGCATTTT.